The source of this T cell receptor beta chain is a study of cytomegalovirus exposure and HLA in healthy donors. Study-wide background: Out of around 360 genotyped donors, roughly 83% belonged to the Caucasian-associated ancestry cluster.

A note on this clone: Its antigen remains unknown.

Study observations and caveats: A later examination showed that TCR association rates differed by HLA locus, with DRB1 most and HLA-C fewest. Most TCR sequences were seen very rarely across donors, but some public TCRs occurred in many. Beyond CMV serostatus, there was no information to go on about immune exposure.

With 6 bases removed from V and 7 bases from J, the gap between germline ends came to 19 bases. This CDR3 has 15 amino acids. Germline lookup yields CDR1 LNHDA and CDR2 SQIVND (reference sequence). Vbeta (60) and Jbeta (13) primers were used in the PCR. Assay used: immunoSEQ multiplex PCR; TCRdb lists only in-frame clones, some missing. The sample lists over 150,000 clones; 60% to 80% were seen once. Sequencing was done on a sample of PBMCs. The genes are TRBV19 and TRBJ2-1; D unclear. The source is a woman aged 40 to 49 in good health and CMV-seropositive. CDR3 loop: CASRVDNLRRNEQFF. The CDR3 DNA is TGTGCCAGTAGGGTTGACAATCTAAGAAGGAATGAGCAGTTCTTC.